Listed below are T cell receptor beta chains from one sample, sequenced in a study of cytomegalovirus exposure and HLA in healthy donors. Repertoires were generated with immunoSEQ multiplex PCR, while TCRdb's copy carries only in-frame clones and drops some. The repertoire holds 110,000 to 150,000 clones, with approximately 81% as singletons. The sequenced material came from PBMCs. Receptors originate from a woman aged 40-49 years in good health and CMV-seropositive. The CDR3 runs from the conserved cysteine through the conserved F or W. D genes are given only for firm matches. Not all rows give a size; the values are once, few, many and, for expanded clones, a class.

clone size | J gene | D gene | V gene | CDR3 protein | CDR3 DNA
- | TRBJ1-1 | TRBD1 | TRBV28 | CASSLVRDRAMNTEAFF | TGTGCCAGCAGTTTAGTACGGGACAGGGCGATGAACACTGAAGCTTTCTTT
- | TRBJ1-1 | - | TRBV9 | CASSVGGFGGTEAFF | TGTGCCAGCAGCGTAGGGGGGTTCGGGGGCACTGAAGCTTTCTTT
- | TRBJ2-1 | TRBD2 | TRBV5-1 | CASSPSGVHYNEQFF | TGCGCCAGCAGCCCTAGCGGGGTTCACTACAATGAGCAGTTCTTC
- | TRBJ1-2 | - | TRBV5-4 | CASSLQGQDYGYTF | TGTGCCAGCAGCTTGCAGGGGCAAGACTATGGCTACACCTTC
- | TRBJ1-4 | - | TRBV28 | CASSLRGPDIATNEKLFF | TGTGCCAGCAGTTTAAGGGGCCCCGACATCGCAACTAATGAAAAACTGTTTTTT
- | TRBJ2-4 | TRBD2 | TRBV28 | CAGGTSRSNIQYF | TGTGCGGGAGGGACTTCCCGCTCAAACATTCAGTACTTC
once | TRBJ2-7 | - | TRBV28 | CASSPLDSSAYEQYF | TGTGCCAGCAGCCCACTGGACAGCTCCGCCTACGAGCAGTACTTC
- | TRBJ1-3 | TRBD1 | TRBV4-2 | CASSQLRTGSGNTIYF | TGTGCCAGCAGCCAACTTAGGACAGGCTCTGGAAACACCATATATTTT
- | TRBJ1-2 | - | TRBV19 | CASSMGMIGEVYGYTF | TGTGCCAGTAGTATGGGCATGATCGGGGAGGTCTATGGCTACACCTTC
- | TRBJ1-2 | TRBD1 | TRBV30 | CAWNNRGISYGYTF | TGTGCCTGGAATAACAGGGGGATTTCCTATGGCTACACCTTC
- | TRBJ2-3 | - | TRBV6-1 | CASSVSDRVNTQYF | TGTGCCAGCAGTGTTTCAGACAGAGTTAATACGCAGTATTTT
- | TRBJ1-6 | TRBD1 | TRBV28 | CASSSGGESPLHF | TGTGCCAGCAGTTCAGGGGGCGAATCACCCCTCCACTTT